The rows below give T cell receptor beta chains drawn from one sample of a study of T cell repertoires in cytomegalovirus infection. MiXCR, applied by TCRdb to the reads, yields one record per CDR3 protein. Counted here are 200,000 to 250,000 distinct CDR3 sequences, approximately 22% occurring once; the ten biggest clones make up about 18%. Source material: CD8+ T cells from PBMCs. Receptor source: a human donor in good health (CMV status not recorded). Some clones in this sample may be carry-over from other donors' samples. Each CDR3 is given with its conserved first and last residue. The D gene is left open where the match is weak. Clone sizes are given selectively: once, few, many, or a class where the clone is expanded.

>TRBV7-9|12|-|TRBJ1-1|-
TGTGCCAGCAGCTGGAGAGGGACTGAAGCTTTCTTT
CASSWRGTEAFF
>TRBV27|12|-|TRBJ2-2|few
TGTGCCAGCAGTTTGCCGTCCGGGGAGCTGTTTTTT
CASSLPSGELFF
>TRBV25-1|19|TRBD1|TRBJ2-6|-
TGTGCCAGCAGTGAATTGGGAGGGACAGGGACGCCCGGGGCCAACGTCCTGACTTTC
CASSELGGTGTPGANVLTF
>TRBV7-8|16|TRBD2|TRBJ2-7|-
TGTGCCAGCAGCCACCCGAGGGCGGGGGGAGCCTACGAGCAGTACTTC
CASSHPRAGGAYEQYF
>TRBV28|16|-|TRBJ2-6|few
TGTGCCAGCAGGCTAGGGAGTCTCTCTGGGGCCAACGTCCTGACTTTC
CASRLGSLSGANVLTF
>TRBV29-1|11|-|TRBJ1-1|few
TGCAGGGTTGAAGTGAACACTGAAGCTTTCTTT
CRVEVNTEAFF
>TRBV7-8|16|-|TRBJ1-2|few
TGTGCCAGCAGCTTAGTTCAGGGAACCCTTAACTATGGCTACACCTTC
CASSLVQGTLNYGYTF
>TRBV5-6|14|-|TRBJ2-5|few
TGTGCCAGCAGCTTAAGGGGGGATCATGAGACCCAGTACTTC
CASSLRGDHETQYF
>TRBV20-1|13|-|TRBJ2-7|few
TGCAGTGCTAGAATCTTGGGGTCCTACGAGCAGTACTTC
CSARILGSYEQYF
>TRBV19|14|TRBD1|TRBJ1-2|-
TGTGCCAGTAGTAACGGACAGGGGGCTGTTGGCTACACCTTC
CASSNGQGAVGYTF
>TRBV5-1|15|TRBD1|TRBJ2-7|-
TGCGCCAGCAGGTACCGGGACAGGGTTCTCGACGAGCAGTACTTC
CASRYRDRVLDEQYF
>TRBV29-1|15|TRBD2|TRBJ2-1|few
TGCAGCGGGGTGGACGGGACTAGCGGGGTCGGGGAGCAGTTCTTC
CSGVDGTSGVGEQFF
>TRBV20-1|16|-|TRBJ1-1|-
TGCAGTGCTAGAGGCCTTCCGGGACGGATGAACACTGAAGCTTTCTTT
CSARGLPGRMNTEAFF
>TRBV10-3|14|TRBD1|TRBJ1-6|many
TGTGCCATCAGTGAAGACAGGGGGCAATCACCCCTCCACTTT
CAISEDRGQSPLHF